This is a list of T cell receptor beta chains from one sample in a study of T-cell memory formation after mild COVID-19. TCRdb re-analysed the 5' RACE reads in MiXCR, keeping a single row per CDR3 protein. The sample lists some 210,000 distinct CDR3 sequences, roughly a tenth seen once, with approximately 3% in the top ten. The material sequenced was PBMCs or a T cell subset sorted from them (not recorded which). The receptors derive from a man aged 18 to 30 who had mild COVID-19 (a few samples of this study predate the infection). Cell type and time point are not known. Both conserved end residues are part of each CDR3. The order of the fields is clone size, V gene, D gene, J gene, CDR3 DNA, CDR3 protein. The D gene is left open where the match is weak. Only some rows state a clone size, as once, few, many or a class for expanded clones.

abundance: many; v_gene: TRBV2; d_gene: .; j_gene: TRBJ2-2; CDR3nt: TGTGCCAGCAGTGATCCGGGACAAAAACGCGGGGAGCTGTTTTTT; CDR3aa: CASSDPGQKRGELFF
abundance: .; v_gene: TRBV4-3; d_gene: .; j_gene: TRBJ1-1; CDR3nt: TGCGCCAGCACCTTCGTGATCGGGGGAAGCACTGAAGCTTTCTTT; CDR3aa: CASTFVIGGSTEAFF
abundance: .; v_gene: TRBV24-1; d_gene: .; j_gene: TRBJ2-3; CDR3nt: TGTGCCACCAGTGATTTGTTGCCTGGTCGGGATACGCAGTATTTT; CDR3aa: CATSDLLPGRDTQYF
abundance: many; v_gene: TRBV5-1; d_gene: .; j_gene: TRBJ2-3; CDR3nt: TGCGCCAGCAGCTTGGTCGGTTACACAGATACGCAGTATTTT; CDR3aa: CASSLVGYTDTQYF
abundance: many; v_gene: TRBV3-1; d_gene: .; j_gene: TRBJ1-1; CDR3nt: TGTGCCAGCAGCCAAAGGGTGAACACTGAAGCTTTCTTT; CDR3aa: CASSQRVNTEAFF
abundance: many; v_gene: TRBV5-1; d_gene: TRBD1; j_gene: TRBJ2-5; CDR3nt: TGCGCCAGCAGCTTGTTAAAGGGGGCGTCGGAAGAGACCCAGTACTTC; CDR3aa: CASSLLKGASEETQYF
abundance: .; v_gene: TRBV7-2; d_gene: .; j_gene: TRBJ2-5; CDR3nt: TGTGCCAGCAGACTCGCCGGGACCGGGACGACCCAGTACTTC; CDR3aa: CASRLAGTGTTQYF
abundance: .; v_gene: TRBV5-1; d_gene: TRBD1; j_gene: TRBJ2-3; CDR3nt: TGCGCCAGCAGCTGGAACGGACAGGGACAAGCGGATACGCAGTATTTT; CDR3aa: CASSWNGQGQADTQYF
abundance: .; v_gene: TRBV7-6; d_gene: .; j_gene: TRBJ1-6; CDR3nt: TGTGCCAGCAGCTTAGAGGACGGATCACCCCTCCACTTT; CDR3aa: CASSLEDGSPLHF
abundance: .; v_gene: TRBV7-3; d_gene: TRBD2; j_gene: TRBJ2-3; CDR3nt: TGTGCCAGCAGCCCCTCAGGGACTAGCGGAGATACGCAGTATTTT; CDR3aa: CASSPSGTSGDTQYF
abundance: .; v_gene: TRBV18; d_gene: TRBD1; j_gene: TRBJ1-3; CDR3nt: TGTGCCAGCTCCGGACAGGGTCTCGGAAACACCATATATTTT; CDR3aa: CASSGQGLGNTIYF
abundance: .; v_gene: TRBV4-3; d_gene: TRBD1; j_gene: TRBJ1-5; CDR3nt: TGCGCCAGCAGCCAATACAGGGGGCAGAGTCAGCCCCAGCATTTT; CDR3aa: CASSQYRGQSQPQHF
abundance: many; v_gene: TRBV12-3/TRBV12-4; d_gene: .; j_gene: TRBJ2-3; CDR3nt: TGTGCCAGCAGTTTACAAGATACGCAGTATTTT; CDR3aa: CASSLQDTQYF
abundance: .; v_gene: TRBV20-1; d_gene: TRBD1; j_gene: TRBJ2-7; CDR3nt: TGCAGTGCTGAGGGACAGAAGTACGAGCAGTACTTC; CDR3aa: CSAEGQKYEQYF
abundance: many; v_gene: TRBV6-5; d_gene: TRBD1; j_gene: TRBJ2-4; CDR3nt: TGTGCCAGCAGGCCTGCAGGACAGGGGCCAGGAAACATTCAGTACTTC; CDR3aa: CASRPAGQGPGNIQYF
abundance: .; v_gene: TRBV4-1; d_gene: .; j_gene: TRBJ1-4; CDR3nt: TGCGCCAGCAGCCGGACGGGGAAGACTAATGAAAAACTGTTTTTT; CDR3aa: CASSRTGKTNEKLFF
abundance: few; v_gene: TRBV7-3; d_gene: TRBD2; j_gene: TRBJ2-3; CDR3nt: TGTGCCAGCAGCCCCCGCGGGAGCGGGGGGGCCGGTACGCAGTATTTT; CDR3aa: CASSPRGSGGAGTQYF
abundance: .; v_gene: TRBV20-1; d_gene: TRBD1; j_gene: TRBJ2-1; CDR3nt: TGCAGTGCCCCGGGGGCAGGGGGCGGGGAGCAGTTCTTC; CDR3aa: CSAPGAGGGEQFF
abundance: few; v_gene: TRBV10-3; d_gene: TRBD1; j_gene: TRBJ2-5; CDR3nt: TGTGCCATCAGCCCCGGGAACAGGGGGTCCCAAGAGACCCAGTACTTC; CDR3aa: CAISPGNRGSQETQYF
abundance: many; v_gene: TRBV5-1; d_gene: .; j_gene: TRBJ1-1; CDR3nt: TGCGCCAGCAACGACTGGGGCGGGACTGAAGCTTTCTTT; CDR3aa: CASNDWGGTEAFF
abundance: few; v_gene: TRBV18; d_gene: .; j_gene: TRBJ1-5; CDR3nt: TGTGCCAGCTCACCTCGAGGGTCCATGAGCCAGCCCCAGCATTTT; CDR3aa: CASSPRGSMSQPQHF
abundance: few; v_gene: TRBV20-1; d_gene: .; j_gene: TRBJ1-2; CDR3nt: TGCAGTGCTACCACAGGGTACGGCTACACCTTC; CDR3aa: CSATTGYGYTF
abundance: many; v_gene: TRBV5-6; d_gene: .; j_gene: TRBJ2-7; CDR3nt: TGTGCCAGCAGCCGGAACAGGAACCCTGTCTACGAGCAGTACTTC; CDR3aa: CASSRNRNPVYEQYF
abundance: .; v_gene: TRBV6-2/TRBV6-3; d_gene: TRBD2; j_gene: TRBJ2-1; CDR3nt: TGTGCCAGCAGTTACTCGATTACCGGGGGGAATGAGCAGTTCTTC; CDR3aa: CASSYSITGGNEQFF
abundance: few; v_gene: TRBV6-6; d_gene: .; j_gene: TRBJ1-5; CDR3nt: TGTGCCGCCCGGCCAGGGACGACACAGCCCCAGCATTTT; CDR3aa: CAARPGTTQPQHF
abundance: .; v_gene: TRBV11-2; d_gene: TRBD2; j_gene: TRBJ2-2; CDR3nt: TGTGCCAGCAGAATAGCGGGGAGGAACACCGGGGAGCTGTTTTTT; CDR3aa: CASRIAGRNTGELFF
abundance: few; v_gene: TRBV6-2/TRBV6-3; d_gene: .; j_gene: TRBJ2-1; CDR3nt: TGTGCCAGCAAGGAAGTTGACAATGAGCAGTTCTTC; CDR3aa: CASKEVDNEQFF
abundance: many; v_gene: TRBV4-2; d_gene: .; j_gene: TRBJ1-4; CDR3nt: TGTGCCAGCAGATCCGGGACAACTAATGAAAAACTGTTTTTT; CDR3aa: CASRSGTTNEKLFF
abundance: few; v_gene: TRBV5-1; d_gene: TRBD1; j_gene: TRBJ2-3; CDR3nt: TGCGCCAGCAGTTCACAGGGGTCCACAGATACGCAGTATTTT; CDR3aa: CASSSQGSTDTQYF
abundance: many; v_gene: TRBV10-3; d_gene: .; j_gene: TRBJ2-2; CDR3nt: TGTGCCATCAATGCAGGGTGGAACACCGGGGAGCTGTTTTTT; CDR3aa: CAINAGWNTGELFF
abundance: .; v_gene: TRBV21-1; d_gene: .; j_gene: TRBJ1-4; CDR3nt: TGTGCCAGCATCTCAGGGCGGATAATGGTGGAAAAACTGTTTTTT; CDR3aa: CASISGRIMVEKLFF
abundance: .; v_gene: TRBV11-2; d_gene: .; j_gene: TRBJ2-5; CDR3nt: TGTGCCAGCAGCGGCGGACAGTACCAAGAGACCCAGTACTTC; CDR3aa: CASSGGQYQETQYF
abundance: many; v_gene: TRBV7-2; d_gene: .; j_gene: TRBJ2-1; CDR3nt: TGTGCCAGCAGCCCAGAAGGGGGGCCCTACAATGAGCAGTTCTTC; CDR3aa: CASSPEGGPYNEQFF
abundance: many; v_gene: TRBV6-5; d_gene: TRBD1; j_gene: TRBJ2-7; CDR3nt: TGTGCCAGCAGTTCCAAGGGACAGAGATACGAGCAGTACTTC; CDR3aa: CASSSKGQRYEQYF
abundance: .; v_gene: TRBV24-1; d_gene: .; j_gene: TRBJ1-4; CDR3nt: TGTGCCACCAGTGGACCGCCAGGGAAGAATGAAAAACTGTTTTTT; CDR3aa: CATSGPPGKNEKLFF
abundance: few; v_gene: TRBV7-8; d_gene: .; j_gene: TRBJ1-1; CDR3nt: TGTGCCAGCAGCGTAACAGGGTCAATGAACACTGAAGCTTTCTTT; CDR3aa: CASSVTGSMNTEAFF
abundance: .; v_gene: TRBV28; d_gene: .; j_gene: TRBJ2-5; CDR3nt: TGTGCCAGCAGTTCAGTGGGCTCCGGAGGCCTAACGGAGACCCAGTACTTC; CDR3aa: CASSSVGSGGLTETQYF